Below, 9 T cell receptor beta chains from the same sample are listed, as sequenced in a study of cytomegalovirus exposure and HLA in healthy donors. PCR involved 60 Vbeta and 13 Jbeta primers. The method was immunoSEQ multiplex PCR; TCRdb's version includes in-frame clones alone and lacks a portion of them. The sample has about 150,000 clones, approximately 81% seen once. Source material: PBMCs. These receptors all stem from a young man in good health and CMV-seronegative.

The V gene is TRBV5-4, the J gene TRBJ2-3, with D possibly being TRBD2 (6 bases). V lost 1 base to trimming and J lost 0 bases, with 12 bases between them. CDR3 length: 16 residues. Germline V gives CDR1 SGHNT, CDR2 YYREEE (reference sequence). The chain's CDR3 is CASSLKGLPSTDTQYF. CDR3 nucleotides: TGTGCCAGCAGCTTGAAGGGACTCCCTAGCACAGATACGCAGTATTTT.

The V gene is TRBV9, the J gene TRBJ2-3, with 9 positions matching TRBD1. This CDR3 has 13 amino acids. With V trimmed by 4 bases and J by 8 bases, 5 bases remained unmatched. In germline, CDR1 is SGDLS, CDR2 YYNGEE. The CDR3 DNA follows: TGTGCCAGCAGCTTAACAGGGGGCTCTACGCAGTATTTT. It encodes CASSLTGGSTQYF.

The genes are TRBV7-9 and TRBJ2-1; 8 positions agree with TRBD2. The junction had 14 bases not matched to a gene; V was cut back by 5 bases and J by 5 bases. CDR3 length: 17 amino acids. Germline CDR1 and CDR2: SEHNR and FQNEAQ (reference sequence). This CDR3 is CASSLPSPGGSNNEQFF. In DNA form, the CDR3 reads TGTGCCAGCAGCCTACCGTCTCCGGGAGGGTCTAACAATGAGCAGTTCTTC.

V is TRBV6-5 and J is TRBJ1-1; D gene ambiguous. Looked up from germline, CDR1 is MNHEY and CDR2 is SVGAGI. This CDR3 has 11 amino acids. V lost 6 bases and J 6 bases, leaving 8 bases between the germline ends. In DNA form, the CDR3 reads TGTGCCAGCAGGCGGGAGTCTGAAGCTTTCTTT. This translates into CASRRESEAFF.

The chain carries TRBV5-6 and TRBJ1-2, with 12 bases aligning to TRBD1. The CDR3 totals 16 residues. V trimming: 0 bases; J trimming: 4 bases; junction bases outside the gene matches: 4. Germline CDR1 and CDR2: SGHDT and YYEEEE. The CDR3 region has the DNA TGTGCCAGCAGCTTGGCCGGGACAGGGGGCCTCTATGGCTACACCTTC. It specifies CASSLAGTGGLYGYTF.

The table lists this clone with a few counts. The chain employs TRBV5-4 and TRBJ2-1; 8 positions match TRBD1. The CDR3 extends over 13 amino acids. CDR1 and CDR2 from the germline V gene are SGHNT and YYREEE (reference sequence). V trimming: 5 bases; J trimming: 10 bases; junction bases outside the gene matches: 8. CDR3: CASRAGQGLEQFF. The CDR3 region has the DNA TGTGCCAGCAGAGCCGGACAGGGTTTGGAGCAGTTCTTC.

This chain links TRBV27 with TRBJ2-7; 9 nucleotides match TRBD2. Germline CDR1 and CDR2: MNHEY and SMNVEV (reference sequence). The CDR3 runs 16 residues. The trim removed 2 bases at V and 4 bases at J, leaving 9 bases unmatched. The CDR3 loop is CASSLGLAGPGYEQYF. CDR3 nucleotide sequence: TGTGCCAGCAGTTTAGGGCTAGCGGGACCTGGTTACGAGCAGTACTTC.

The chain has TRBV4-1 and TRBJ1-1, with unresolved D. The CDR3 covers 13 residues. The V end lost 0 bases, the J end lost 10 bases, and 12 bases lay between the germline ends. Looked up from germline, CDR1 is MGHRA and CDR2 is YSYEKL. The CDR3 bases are TGCGCCAGCAGCCAAGATCCGCGCGTTACAGCTTTCTTT. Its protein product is CASSQDPRVTAFF.

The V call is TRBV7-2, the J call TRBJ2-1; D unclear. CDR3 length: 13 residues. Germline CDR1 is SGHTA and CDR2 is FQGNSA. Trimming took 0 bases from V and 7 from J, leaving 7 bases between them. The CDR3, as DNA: TGTGCCAGCAGCTTAGCCTTCTTTAATGAGCAGTTCTTC. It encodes CASSLAFFNEQFF.